The TCR beta chain under discussion was sequenced for a study of OX40 agonist ivuxolimab in advanced cancers. In the study overall: Patients were roughly 81% male with ages about 23 to 80, mean roughly 55.

Here immunoSEQ multiplex PCR was the method, and the copy in TCRdb shows in-frame clones only, minus some. This sample has 70,000 to 95,000 clones, with about 85% found just once. Any history of autoimmune disease or systemic immunosuppression disqualified patients. Cycle 7 day 1, cycle 4 day 1, and baseline were the timepoints at which blood was sampled. The V end was cut by 0 bases, the J end by 3 bases, with 11 bases between. The germline CDR1 and CDR2 sequences are SGHNT and YYREEE (reference sequence). There are 15 residues in the CDR3. Whole-study results and caveats: Within 6 weeks, CD4+ and CD8+ blood T cells expanded clonally at 0.1 to 3.0 mg/kg.

Regarding this clone: What it binds is unknown.

The sequencing used CD4+ or CD8+ T cells sorted from blood, collected in a trial of the OX40 agonist ivuxolimab. This chain connects TRBV5-4 to TRBJ2-3; D is possibly TRBD2 (6 bases). This TCR was sampled from an adult with an advanced solid tumor such as melanoma, head and neck, liver or kidney cancer. The CDR3 nucleotides read TGTGCCAGCAGCTTGGAGTTAGCGGAGACAGATACGCAGTATTTT. This translates into CASSLELAETDTQYF.